This is a list of T cell receptor beta chains from one sample in a study of T-cell reconstitution after alpha-beta-depleted transplantation in children. In TCRdb, the PCR reads were re-called with MiXCR into one record per CDR3 protein. The data hold just over 950,000 distinct CDR3 sequences, with about 29% observed a single time. The sample here was PBMCs, mostly from graft donor cells, taken 360 days after TCRalphabeta/CD19-depleted stem cell transplant. The origin of the receptors is a boy under three years old who had a stem cell transplant for SCID, so the T cells may come from the graft donor. CDR3s include the opening cysteine and the closing phenylalanine or tryptophan. A D gene is named only where the DNA matches it firmly. Rows give clone size only sometimes, using once, few, many, or a class for an expanded clone.

D | J | size | V | CDR3 | DNA
. | TRBJ2-3 | . | TRBV4-1 | CASSQVDWNTDTQYF | TGCGCCAGCAGCCAAGTGGACTGGAACACAGATACGCAGTATTTT
TRBD1 | TRBJ2-3 | . | TRBV5-1 | CASSMGGTGTDTQYF | TGCGCCAGCAGCATGGGCGGGACAGGGACAGATACGCAGTATTTT
TRBD1 | TRBJ1-1 | . | TRBV4-2 | CASSLRVRGVTEAFF | TGTGCCAGCAGCCTCAGGGTCAGGGGGGTCACTGAAGCTTTCTTT
. | TRBJ2-4 | . | TRBV5-1 | CASSLEGGEAKNIQYF | TGCGCCAGCAGCTTGGAAGGGGGTGAGGCCAAAAACATTCAGTACTTC
. | TRBJ2-2 | . | TRBV4-1 | CASSRTMVGELFF | TGCGCCAGCAGCCGCACAATGGTGGGGGAGCTGTTTTTT
TRBD1 | TRBJ1-1 | few | TRBV5-1 | CASSPVGTGRNTEAFF | TGCGCCAGCAGCCCCGTTGGGACAGGGCGTAACACTGAAGCTTTCTTT
. | TRBJ2-1 | once | TRBV9 | CASSVAGGQGGNEQFF | TGTGCCAGCAGCGTAGCCGGCGGGCAGGGTGGTAATGAGCAGTTCTTC
TRBD1 | TRBJ2-6 | few | TRBV12-3/TRBV12-4 | CASSRTGAGANVLTF | TGTGCCAGCAGTCGAACAGGGGCTGGGGCCAACGTCCTGACTTTC
TRBD2 | TRBJ2-3 | . | TRBV7-2 | CASSLVGLSSTDTQYF | TGTGCCAGCAGCTTAGTGGGACTATCAAGCACAGATACGCAGTATTTT
. | TRBJ2-6 | . | TRBV5-6 | CASSWGDSGANVLTF | TGTGCCAGCAGCTGGGGGGACTCTGGGGCCAACGTCCTGACTTTC
TRBD1 | TRBJ2-2 | . | TRBV5-1 | CASSLDRGRTGELFF | TGCGCCAGCAGCTTGGATAGGGGGCGGACCGGGGAGCTGTTTTTT
TRBD2 | TRBJ2-5 | . | TRBV30 | CAWRDVSGVPGTQYF | TGTGCCTGGAGAGATGTTAGCGGGGTCCCCGGGACCCAGTACTTC
. | TRBJ1-1 | few | TRBV7-9 | CASSFQPPEHKNTEAFF | TGTGCCAGCAGCTTCCAACCCCCCGAACATAAGAACACTGAAGCTTTCTTT
. | TRBJ1-5 | few | TRBV5-4 | CASSLAGDGNQPQHF | TGTGCCAGCAGCTTGGCAGGGGACGGAAATCAGCCCCAGCATTTT
. | TRBJ1-4 | . | TRBV20-1 | CSARDEGRAREKLFF | TGCAGTGCTAGAGATGAGGGGAGAGCCAGGGAAAAACTGTTTTTT
. | TRBJ2-1 | . | TRBV29-1 | CSVGLPNEQFF | TGCAGCGTTGGACTTCCCAATGAGCAGTTCTTC
. | TRBJ2-4 | . | TRBV20-1 | CTAGGNIQYF | TGCACCGCTGGGGGAAACATTCAGTACTTC
. | TRBJ2-5 | . | TRBV20-1 | CSASPALAAPQETQYF | TGCAGTGCTAGCCCGGCGTTAGCGGCACCACAAGAGACCCAGTACTTC
. | TRBJ2-2 | many | TRBV5-1 | CASSRDTGELFF | TGCGCCAGCAGCAGGGACACCGGGGAGCTGTTTTTT
TRBD1 | TRBJ1-2 | . | TRBV6-2/TRBV6-3 | CASSYPTGIYGYTF | TGTGCCAGCAGTTACCCGACAGGGATTTATGGCTACACCTTC
. | TRBJ1-5 | . | TRBV12-3/TRBV12-4 | CASSFRQAYSNQPQHF | TGTGCCAGCAGTTTTAGACAGGCCTATAGCAATCAGCCCCAGCATTTT
. | TRBJ1-1 | . | TRBV7-2 | CASSLVGVMNTEAFF | TGTGCCAGCAGCTTAGTGGGAGTCATGAACACTGAAGCTTTCTTT
. | TRBJ2-2 | . | TRBV7-2 | CASSLHGVNTGELFF | TGTGCCAGCAGCTTACACGGAGTGAACACCGGGGAGCTGTTTTTT
. | TRBJ2-3 | . | TRBV5-6 | CASSFPLGVTDTQYF | TGTGCCAGCAGCTTCCCCCTAGGGGTCACAGATACGCAGTATTTT
. | TRBJ2-1 | few | TRBV7-2 | CASSLLPGGYNEQFF | TGTGCCAGCAGCTTATTACCAGGCGGCTACAATGAGCAGTTCTTC
. | TRBJ1-3 | many | TRBV10-3 | CAIRRQTGNTIYF | TGTGCCATCAGACGTCAGACTGGAAACACCATATATTTT
. | TRBJ1-1 | . | TRBV5-6 | CASSFRQHFRTEAFF | TGTGCCAGCAGTTTTCGACAGCATTTTAGGACTGAAGCTTTCTTT
. | TRBJ1-1 | few | TRBV18 | CASSRDVRKKGGAEAFF | TGTGCCAGCTCCCGGGACGTAAGGAAAAAGGGTGGGGCTGAAGCTTTCTTT
TRBD2 | TRBJ2-1 | few | TRBV6-4 | CASSDEGAGGSRAEQFF | TGTGCCAGCAGTGACGAGGGAGCGGGGGGCTCCCGGGCTGAGCAGTTCTTC
. | TRBJ2-3 | few | TRBV6-1 | CASSPAWGGRGDTQYF | TGTGCCAGCAGCCCCGCCTGGGGGGGGCGGGGAGATACGCAGTATTTT
TRBD1 | TRBJ2-5 | few | TRBV29-1 | CSGAGTGYETQYF | TGCAGCGGAGCCGGGACAGGGTATGAGACCCAGTACTTC
. | TRBJ2-3 | . | TRBV29-1 | CSVEGASTDTQYF | TGCAGCGTTGAGGGTGCTAGCACAGATACGCAGTATTTT
TRBD1 | TRBJ1-4 | . | TRBV20-1 | CSARQGGFNEKLFF | TGCAGTGCTAGACAGGGGGGATTTAATGAAAAACTGTTTTTT
. | TRBJ2-7 | . | TRBV10-3 | CAISATRGTLYEQYF | TGTGCCATCAGTGCGACACGGGGGACGTTATACGAGCAGTACTTC
TRBD2 | TRBJ2-7 | many | TRBV20-1 | CSARDWAGGLYEQYF | TGCAGTGCTAGAGATTGGGCGGGGGGCCTCTACGAGCAGTACTTC
. | TRBJ2-7 | . | TRBV6-1 | CASSEAATPTAYEQYF | TGTGCCAGCAGTGAAGCAGCCACCCCGACAGCGTACGAGCAGTACTTC
TRBD1 | TRBJ1-6 | few | TRBV20-1 | CSVRRQGGAYNSPLHF | TGCAGTGTCCGCAGACAGGGTGGGGCCTATAATTCACCCCTCCACTTT
TRBD1 | TRBJ1-2 | once | TRBV6-5 | CASSYRTGGRGYTF | TGTGCCAGCAGTTACAGAACAGGGGGCAGGGGCTACACCTTC
TRBD2 | TRBJ2-1 | few | TRBV4-2 | CASSQDTTSGGTNEQFF | TGTGCCAGCAGCCAAGATACGACTAGCGGGGGGACCAATGAGCAGTTCTTC
TRBD1 | TRBJ1-5 | once | TRBV30 | CAWSRTGTGQPQHF | TGTGCCTGGAGCAGGACAGGGACAGGGCAGCCCCAGCATTTT
. | TRBJ2-7 | few | TRBV2 | CASTNGGYEQYF | TGTGCCAGCACCAACGGGGGCTACGAGCAGTACTTC
. | TRBJ1-5 | . | TRBV28 | CASSHTYRVRNQPQHF | TGTGCCAGCAGTCACACTTACAGAGTTAGAAATCAGCCCCAGCATTTT
. | TRBJ2-3 | . | TRBV5-6 | CASSLIYIPDTQYF | TGTGCCAGCAGCTTGATATACATACCAGATACGCAGTATTTT
TRBD2 | TRBJ2-3 | . | TRBV7-8 | CASSPTSGDTDTQYF | TGTGCCAGCAGCCCAACTAGCGGGGACACAGATACGCAGTATTTT
. | TRBJ2-1 | few | TRBV11-2 | CASSLVVLGWGPRKVNEQFF | TGTGCCAGCAGCTTAGTGGTTCTCGGATGGGGACCAAGGAAGGTGAATGAGCAGTTCTTC
TRBD1 | TRBJ2-7 | . | TRBV28 | CASSDPGQAFYEQYF | TGTGCCAGCAGTGATCCGGGACAGGCCTTCTACGAGCAGTACTTC
. | TRBJ1-3 | few | TRBV15 | CATSIPESGNTIYF | TGTGCCACCAGCATTCCCGAATCTGGAAACACCATATATTTT
TRBD1 | TRBJ1-6 | few | TRBV6-1 | CASGTEGNGVSPLHF | TGTGCCAGCGGGACAGAGGGGAACGGGGTTTCACCCCTCCACTTT
. | TRBJ1-3 | few | TRBV2 | CASSERGRTGNTIYF | TGTGCCAGCAGTGAGCGGGGGAGAACCGGAAACACCATATATTTT
. | TRBJ1-4 | . | TRBV12-3/TRBV12-4 | CASSSDRYYRKLFF | TGTGCCAGCAGTTCTGACAGGTATTATCGAAAACTGTTTTTT
. | TRBJ2-2 | . | TRBV12-3/TRBV12-4 | CASSRSGSNTGELFF | TGTGCCAGCAGCCGTAGCGGTTCGAACACCGGGGAGCTGTTTTTT
. | TRBJ2-2 | few | TRBV7-3 | CASSPRQPTGELFF | TGTGCCAGCAGCCCCAGACAGCCCACCGGGGAGCTGTTTTTT
TRBD1 | TRBJ2-7 | . | TRBV15 | CATSPRQGVYEQYF | TGTGCCACCAGCCCCCGGCAGGGGGTTTACGAGCAGTACTTC
. | TRBJ2-6 | few | TRBV5-1 | CASSLAPSSGANVLTF | TGCGCCAGCAGCTTGGCCCCGAGCTCTGGGGCCAACGTCCTGACTTTC